This T cell receptor (beta chain) stems from a study of T cells in Graves' hyperthyroidism and ophthalmopathy. Investigators excluded patients with uncontrolled infection, other autoimmune disease, pregnancy or lactation. This clonotype has ten or more counts. Amplified TCR beta CDR3 regions derived from RNA transcripts. First-round RT-PCR of the TCR CDR3 relied on the HTBI primer set. In TCRdb, the multiplex PCR reads were re-called with MiXCR into one record per CDR3 protein. Here the sample spans around 540,000 distinct CDR3 sequences, around 45% being singletons. V was clipped by 5 bases and J by 3 bases; unmatched bases: 9. Germline CDR1 reads SNHLY; CDR2 reads FYNNEI. CDR3 length: 16 amino acids.

The V gene is TRBV2, the J gene TRBJ1-3, with 8 bases matching TRBD1. This TCR came from a woman aged 18 to 35 with Graves' hyperthyroidism. Sequenced: peripheral blood or thyroid tissue (not recorded which). CDR3 DNA: TGTGCCAGCAGTCTGATGGCAGGGGGCCTTGGAAACACCATATATTTT. This translates into CASSLMAGGLGNTIYF.